The 32 T cell receptor beta chains reported below all come from one sample, sequenced in a study of T-cell reconstitution after alpha-beta-depleted transplantation in children. A TCRbeta library incorporating unique molecular identifiers was prepared. MiXCR, run by TCRdb on the PCR reads, gives a single entry per CDR3 protein. The sample consists of approximately 640,000 distinct CDR3 sequences, 15% to 20% of them appearing once. Sample: PBMCs from the stem cell graft donor, taken from the stem cell graft. These receptors came from a human donor who donated a stem cell graft to a child with acute myeloid leukemia.

The chain recombines TRBV27 with TRBJ2-7; D is possibly TRBD1 or TRBD2 (7 bases each). With 6 bases removed from V and 4 bases from J, the gap between germline ends came to 13 bases. CDR1 and CDR2 from the germline V gene are MNHEY and SMNVEV (reference sequence). The CDR3 runs to 13 residues. The CDR3 DNA reads TGTGCCAGCAGCCCCAGGGGGGGGTACGAGCAGTACGTC. Translated, it gives CASSPRGGYEQYV.

This clonotype was recorded many times. The V call is TRBV20-1, the J call TRBJ2-6, with 7 nucleotides matching TRBD1. This CDR3 has 15 amino acids. The V segment lost 6 bases and the J segment 0 bases; nucleotides outside the gene matches: 5. CDR1 and CDR2 from the germline V gene are DFQATT and SNEGSKA (reference sequence). This CDR3 is CSALDRSSGANVLTF. CDR3 sequence (DNA): TGCAGTGCGCTGGACAGGAGCTCTGGGGCCAACGTCCTGACTTTC.

This clonotype was counted ten times or more. The chain recombines TRBV19 with TRBJ1-5, with TRBD1 identical over 7 bases. The J segment lost 0 bases and the V segment lost 5 bases, leaving 7 bases of the junction unmatched. Germline CDR1 LNHDA, CDR2 SQIVND (reference sequence). This CDR3 is built from 16 residues. The CDR3 is CASSLQGTYSNQPQHF. DNA of the CDR3: TGTGCCAGTAGTCTACAGGGGACATATAGCAATCAGCCCCAGCATTTT.

This clonotype was recorded at least ten times. The chain links TRBV20-1 to TRBJ2-2; D not certain. This CDR3 has 11 residues. Per the germline V gene, CDR1 is DFQATT and CDR2 is SNEGSKA (reference sequence). Trimming removed 2 bases from V and 6 bases from J, with 4 bases in between. For the CDR3, the DNA is TGCAGTGCTAGACGGCCCGGGGAGCTGTTTTTT. This encodes CSARRPGELFF.

Points on this clonotype: A junction end diverges from the germline sequence, so it may reflect a read error. V and J are TRBV7-2 and TRBJ2-4; D call uncertain. This CDR3 contains 12 residues. The germline CDR1 and CDR2 sequences are SGHTA and FQGNSA. The CDR3 spells CASSFPAGLSNF. CDR3 bases: TGTGCCAGCAGCTTTCCCGCAGGTCTCTCTAACTTC.

This clonotype appeared many times. This chain connects TRBV29-1 to TRBJ1-2; D is undetermined. The CDR3 totals 13 residues. V lost 2 bases, J lost 0 bases, and 7 bases lay in between. The germline V gene has CDR1 SQVTM and CDR2 ANQGSEA. The CDR3 DNA reads as TGCAGCGTTGAAAGGAAAGCTAACTATGGCTACACCTTC. Translated, it gives CSVERKANYGYTF.

The J gene is TRBJ1-4, the V gene TRBV6-2 or TRBV6-3; D unresolved. Trimming took off 5 bases at V and 0 bases at J, with 7 bases between the two ends. The CDR3 sequence is 14 residues long. Germline CDR1 and CDR2: MNHEY and SVGEGT. CDR3 region: CASSTVATNEKLFF. CDR3 DNA: TGTGCCAGCAGTACAGTCGCAACTAATGAAAAACTGTTTTTT.

The rearrangement links TRBV4-1 to TRBJ2-7, with 10 bases aligning to TRBD1. CDR1 MGHRA and CDR2 YSYEKL come from the germline V gene. The CDR3 loop spans 17 amino acids. V shed 0 bases, J shed 6 bases, and the junction held 11 bases outside the gene matches. The CDR3 sequence: CASSQDHGTGATGEQYV. The CDR3 DNA follows: TGCGCCAGCAGCCAAGATCATGGGACAGGGGCCACCGGCGAGCAGTACGTC.

The chain links TRBV7-9 to TRBJ1-1; D might be TRBD1 (6 bases). Germline CDR1 SEHNR, CDR2 FQNEAQ (reference sequence). Trimming left V 11 bases short and J 6 bases short, with 16 bases between. The CDR3 sequence is 12 residues long. The CDR3 spells CASTGGAAEAFF. The CDR3 coding sequence is TGTGCCTCCACCGGGGGGGCTGCTGAAGCTTTCTTT.

V usage is TRBV11-2 and J usage is TRBJ2-3; TRBD2 matches 9 bases. The ends lost 1 base at V and 2 bases at J; junction bases unmatched: 13. The CDR3 is 19 residues long. CDR1 is SGHAT, CDR2 FQNNGV, per germline. The CDR3 bases are TGTGCCAGCAGCTTAGGTAGCCCTTGGAGCGGGGGGTCCACAGATACGCAGTATTTT. Its translation is CASSLGSPWSGGSTDTQYF. The full variable domain, completed using reference TRBV11-2 and TRBJ2-3, is EAGVAQSPRYKIIEKRQSVAFWCNPISGHATLYWYQQILGQGPKLLIQFQNNGVVDDSQLPKDRFSAERLKGVDSTLKIQPAKLEDSAVYLCASSLGSPWSGGSTDTQYFGPGTRLTVL.

This clonotype was recorded once. This rearrangement joins TRBV7-6 to TRBJ2-2; D tentatively fits TRBD1 or TRBD2 (5 bases each). This CDR3 comprises 12 residues. V was pared by 10 bases and J by 8 bases, with 14 bases between. Germline CDR1 reads SGHVS; CDR2 reads FNYEAQ. CDR3 nucleotide sequence: TGTGCCACACGAATTGGGGGTGGGGAGCTGTTTTTT. Residues: CATRIGGGELFF. The whole variable domain, filled in from reference TRBV7-6 and TRBJ2-2, reads GAGVSQSPRYKVTKRGQDVALRCDPISGHVSLYWYRQALGQGPEFLTYFNYEAQQDKSGLPNDRFSAERPEGSISTLTIQRTEQRDSAMYRCATRIGGGELFFGEGSRLTVL.

This chain joins TRBV12-3 or TRBV12-4 and TRBJ1-2, with 7 positions matching TRBD1. The CDR3 runs to 12 residues. With V trimmed by 6 bases and J by 8 bases, 6 bases remained unmatched. The CDR3 region has the DNA TGTGCCAGCAGCTACAGGGGAGGAGGCTACACCTTC. Encoded protein: CASSYRGGGYTF.

This clonotype was recorded many times. At one end, the junction sequence differs from germline, possibly due to a read error. This chain connects TRBV29-1 to TRBJ2-1; 16 positions agree with TRBD2. The CDR3 is made up of 16 amino acids. Germline V lookup: CDR1 SQVTM, CDR2 ANQGSEA. CDR3 nucleotides: TGCAGCGTCGAAGGGACTAGCGGGGGGGGCTACAATGAGCAGTTCTTC. Translating gives CSVEGTSGGGYNEQFF.

This clonotype was seen only a few times. The chain uses TRBV28 and TRBJ1-4; D is perhaps TRBD1 (5 bases). V was trimmed by 5 bases and J by 11 bases, leaving 15 bases between them. Germline assignment: CDR1 MDHEN and CDR2 SYDVKM. This CDR3 is 13 amino acids long. The CDR3 DNA reads as TGTGCCAGCAGTCCCAGTCTAGAGGGGAAACTGTTTTTT. Residues: CASSPSLEGKLFF.

This clonotype showed up just once. J is TRBJ1-1 and V is TRBV6-5, with D unclear. The V and J ends lost 2 bases and 1 base respectively, with 8 bases between them. The CDR3 runs to 14 residues. Germline V gene data show CDR1 as MNHEY and CDR2 as SVGAGI. This CDR3 is CASSYRVPNTEAFF. The CDR3 bases are TGTGCCAGCAGTTACCGGGTCCCGAACACTGAAGCTTTCTTT.

V is TRBV20-1 and J is TRBJ1-4; D perhaps matches TRBD1 (5 bases). Per the germline V gene, CDR1 is DFQATT and CDR2 is SNEGSKA (reference sequence). V lost 5 bases to trimming and J lost 3 bases, with 16 bases between them. The length of the CDR3 is 15 residues. CDR3 protein: CSASLVGGANEKLFF. In nucleotides, the CDR3 is TGCAGTGCTTCCCTAGTCGGGGGAGCTAATGAAAAACTGTTTTTT.

The V call is TRBV29-1, the J call TRBJ1-1; the D gene is possibly TRBD1 (5 bases). Germline assignment: CDR1 SQVTM and CDR2 ANQGSEA. Trimming cost V 6 bases and J 6 bases, with 20 bases left between them. The CDR3 has 14 amino acids. The CDR3 DNA is TGCAGCGTCGAACCCGGCCAGGGAGGGGCTGAAGCTTTCTTT. Translating gives CSVEPGQGGAEAFF.

The sample holds a few counts of this clonotype. The chain carries TRBV29-1 and TRBJ1-1, with D possibly being TRBD1 (5 bases). V lost 6 bases, J lost 5 bases, and 16 bases lay in between. Germline CDR1 SQVTM, CDR2 ANQGSEA. There are 13 residues in the CDR3. The CDR3 is CSVWGGESTEAFF. CDR3 DNA: TGCAGCGTCTGGGGGGGAGAGTCTACTGAAGCTTTCTTT.

This clonotype was seen only a few times. The chain employs TRBV5-1 and TRBJ2-5; TRBD2 might be the D (6 bases). Germline assignment: CDR1 SGHRS and CDR2 YFSETQ. With 0 bases removed from V and 2 bases from J, the gap between germline ends came to 8 bases. There are 14 residues in the CDR3. The DNA for the CDR3 is TGCGCCAGCAGCTTGGAGGGACTTCAAGAGACCCAGTACTTC. As protein: CASSLEGLQETQYF.

This clonotype was counted ten times or more. V and J are TRBV20-1 and TRBJ2-7; no clear D gene. The germline gives CDR1 DFQATT, CDR2 SNEGSKA (reference sequence). Trimming took off 1 base at V and 3 bases at J, with 10 bases between the two ends. The CDR3 has 13 amino acids. DNA of the CDR3: TGCAGTGCTAGAGCTCACGCAAACTACGAGCAGTACTTC. Its protein is CSARAHANYEQYF.

Many counts were recorded for this clonotype. The V call is TRBV5-6, the J call TRBJ1-4; TRBD1 is a possible D gene (5 bases). Germline loops: CDR1 SGHDT, CDR2 YYEEEE. V lost 2 bases to trimming and J lost 0 bases, with 14 bases between them. This CDR3 contains 17 residues. CDR3: CASSLRQSLATNEKLFF. CDR3 DNA sequence: TGTGCCAGCAGCTTAAGACAGTCACTAGCAACTAATGAAAAACTGTTTTTT.

The genes are TRBV28 and TRBJ1-2, with D maybe TRBD1 (5 bases). Trimming took off 4 bases at V and 4 bases at J, with 13 bases between the two ends. Germline CDR1 MDHEN, CDR2 SYDVKM. The CDR3 contains 14 residues. The CDR3 is CASSSGRLFYGYTF. The DNA of the CDR3 is TGTGCCAGCAGTTCGGGACGGCTTTTCTATGGCTACACCTTC.

The sample holds many counts of this clonotype. The V and J genes are TRBV7-6 and TRBJ2-1, with 10 nucleotides matching TRBD1. The CDR3 length is 14 residues. J gave up 7 bases and V 4 bases, and 4 bases lay outside the gene matches. Germline CDR1 reads SGHVS; CDR2 reads FNYEAQ. The DNA of the CDR3 is TGTGCCAGCAGCTCGGACAGGGGGAGAAATGAGCAGTTCTTC. This translates into CASSSDRGRNEQFF.

V is TRBV12-3 or TRBV12-4 and J is TRBJ2-5; 9 bases map to TRBD1. The CDR3 consists of 15 residues. V shed 6 bases and J 9 bases; nucleotides not matched to a gene: 14. Written as DNA, the CDR3 is TGTGCCAGCAGCCTCTCGGGACAGGGCGTTGTGGCCCAGTACTTC. Its protein product is CASSLSGQGVVAQYF.

There are many counts of this clonotype. The chain carries TRBV29-1 and TRBJ2-3, with D maybe TRBD2 (5 bases). V lost 4 bases and J 6 bases, leaving 5 bases between the germline ends. The germline V gene encodes CDR1 SQVTM and CDR2 ANQGSEA. The CDR3 spans 10 residues. CDR3 amino acids: CSVGRDTQYF. In DNA, the CDR3 is TGCAGCGTTGGGAGGGATACGCAGTATTTT.

Ten or more counts support this clonotype. The chain carries TRBV7-2 and TRBJ2-5; D is unclear. The germline V gene has CDR1 SGHTA and CDR2 FQGNSA. The germline V and J ends were trimmed by 7 bases and 2 bases, with 14 bases remaining between them. This CDR3 contains 14 residues. The CDR3 coding sequence is TGTGCCAGCAATCGGGCGCCTCGACAAGAGACCCAGTACTTC. This encodes CASNRAPRQETQYF.

This clonotype was counted at least ten times. The V and J genes are TRBV20-1 and TRBJ2-6; D possibly corresponds to TRBD2 (5 bases). CDR1 is DFQATT, CDR2 SNEGSKA, per germline (reference sequence). This CDR3 has 16 residues. The V end was cut by 3 bases, the J end by 2 bases, with 14 bases between. The CDR3 region is CSARVLGEAGANVLTF. For the CDR3, the DNA is TGCAGTGCTAGGGTCCTCGGGGAAGCTGGGGCCAACGTCCTGACTTTC.

The gene calls are TRBV20-1 and TRBJ1-1; TRBD1 matches 11 bases. This CDR3 is 14 amino acids long. CDR1 DFQATT and CDR2 SNEGSKA come from the germline V gene (reference sequence). V lost 3 bases, J lost 5 bases, and 5 bases stayed unmatched. The CDR3 DNA follows: TGCAGTGCTAGTCGCGGGACAGGGGGGACTGAAGCTTTCTTT. Residues: CSASRGTGGTEAFF.

This clonotype has a count of ten or more. The rearrangement links TRBV20-1 to TRBJ2-7; unclear D gene. V shed 0 bases and J shed 4 bases, with 10 bases lying between them. Germline CDR1 and CDR2: DFQATT and SNEGSKA (reference sequence). The CDR3 runs 13 residues. The CDR3 spells CSARDYIKYEQYV. CDR3 sequence (DNA): TGCAGTGCTAGAGACTATATTAAGTACGAGCAGTACGTC.

This clonotype was counted between two and nine times. The V and J genes are TRBV9 and TRBJ1-1; D is uncertain. The germline V and J ends were trimmed by 0 bases and 9 bases, with 15 bases remaining between them. Germline V gene sequence: CDR1 SGDLS, CDR2 YYNGEE. The CDR3 extends over 14 amino acids. CDR3 bases: TGTGCCAGCAGCGTAGGGGGAACCGGTAATCAAGCTTTCTTT. Translated: CASSVGGTGNQAFF. The entire variable domain, with the rest obtained from reference TRBV9 and TRBJ1-1, is as follows: DSGVTQTPKHLITATGQRVTLRCSPRSGDLSVYWYQQSLDQGLQFLIQYYNGEERAKGNILERFSAQQFPDLHSELNLSSLELGDSALYFCASSVGGTGNQAFFGQGTRLTVV.

This chain uses TRBV5-6 with TRBJ2-7; D may be TRBD1 or TRBD2 (5 bases each). V was pared by 1 base and J by 6 bases, with 8 bases between. The CDR3 is 12 residues long. CDR1 and CDR2 (germline): SGHDT, YYEEEE. For the CDR3, the DNA is TGTGCCAGCAGCTTGAGGGACGCCGAGCAGTACGTC. This sequence encodes CASSLRDAEQYV.

This clonotype was counted only a few times. V and J are TRBV12-3 or TRBV12-4 and TRBJ1-1, with TRBD1 identical over 8 bases. The CDR3 runs to 13 residues. Unmatched junction bases numbered 6, after V lost 1 base and J lost 11 bases. CDR3 DNA sequence: TGTGCCAGCAGTTTAGGGAAACAGGGGGTCGCTTTCTTT. Its protein product is CASSLGKQGVAFF.